These 8 T cell receptor beta chains originate from one sample sequenced in a study of radiation and T cells in renal cell carcinoma. The sample's time point: blood 2 weeks post-SBRT. The treatment here: 15 Gy SBRT to primary tumor, nephrectomy 4 weeks later. TCRdb keeps only in-frame clones here, not all; method: immunoSEQ multiplex PCR. The data show roughly 130,000 clones, with about 81% seen just once and 1.9% held by the top ten. Here the sequenced sample was blood, taken from a patient whose treatment included radiotherapy and nephrectomy. All receptors derive from a woman aged 55-69 years with renal cell carcinoma.

The chain joins TRBV14 to TRBJ1-1; a possible D gene is TRBD1 (5 bases). The CDR3 loop spans 13 amino acids. V was cut by 4 bases and J by 4 bases, with 10 bases left in between. Per germline, CDR1 SGHDN and CDR2 FVKESK. CDR3 sequence: CASSRGRGTEAFF. The CDR3 coding sequence is TGTGCCAGCAGCCGCGGGAGGGGCACTGAAGCTTTCTTT.

The genes are TRBV5-6 and TRBJ2-5; D gene unclear. The J call may be in error: the DNA end matches TRBJ2-7 better. CDR1 SGHDT and CDR2 YYEEEE come from the germline V gene. This CDR3 comprises 14 residues. CDR3 DNA: TGTGCCAGCAGCTTGGTCAGGAATACCTACGAGCAGTACTTC. Residues: CASSLVRNTYEQYF.

The chain combines TRBV7-3 with TRBJ2-2; D remains ambiguous. The CDR3 covers 16 residues. Trimming stripped 2 bases from V and 7 bases from J, with 17 bases between. The germline V gene has CDR1 SGHTA and CDR2 FQGTGA. The CDR3 here is CASSLQNAALGGELFF. The CDR3 bases are TGTGCCAGCAGCTTACAGAACGCGGCTTTAGGCGGGGAGCTGTTTTTT.

The chain couples TRBV6-6 to TRBJ2-5; TRBD1 agrees at 11 bases. The V gene's germline CDR1 is MNHNY and CDR2 SVGAGI (reference sequence). The CDR3 consists of 14 residues. J was trimmed by 5 bases and V by 6 bases; bases with no gene match: 5. The CDR3 region has the DNA TGTGCCAGCAGGGGACAGGGGGGTTTGGAGACCCAGTACTTC. It yields the protein CASRGQGGLETQYF.

The V gene is TRBV5-5, the J gene TRBJ2-1; 11 bases align to TRBD2. V gave up 0 bases and J gave up 1 base; unmatched junction bases: 0. CDR3 length: 16 residues. Looked up from germline, CDR1 is SGHKS and CDR2 is YYEKEE (reference sequence). CDR3 in amino acids: CASSLGLAGSYNEQFF. The CDR3 DNA reads as TGTGCCAGCAGCTTGGGACTAGCGGGATCCTACAATGAGCAGTTCTTC.

This chain links TRBV28 with TRBJ1-6; maybe TRBD1 (6 bases). Germline values: CDR1 MDHEN, CDR2 SYDVKM. Trimming stripped 6 bases from V and 0 bases from J, with 12 bases between. CDR3 length: 16 residues. CDR3 sequence: CASRNRASSYNSPLHF. In nucleotides, the CDR3 is TGTGCCAGCAGGAACAGGGCGAGCTCCTATAATTCACCCCTCCACTTT.

CDR3 amino acids: CASSALKGSGLSYNEQFF. The CDR3 DNA is TGTGCCAGCAGTGCCCTCAAAGGCAGCGGCCTCTCCTACAATGAGCAGTTCTTC. The chain couples TRBV28 to TRBJ2-1, with D maybe TRBD2 (5 bases). Germline lookup yields CDR1 MDHEN and CDR2 SYDVKM. The CDR3 covers 18 residues. V was clipped by 5 bases and J by 0 bases, with 20 bases between them.

This clone has just a few counts. The chain links TRBV7-9 to TRBJ2-3, with 9 bases matching TRBD1. Trimming cost V 5 bases and J 3 bases; bases outside gene matches: 9. This CDR3 spans 16 amino acids. Germline V lookup: CDR1 SEHNR, CDR2 FQNEAQ (reference sequence). The CDR3: CASSPNRGRKTDTQYF. CDR3 coding DNA: TGTGCCAGCAGCCCGAACAGGGGGCGGAAGACAGATACGCAGTATTTT. Variable domain in full (rest from reference TRBV7-9 and TRBJ2-3): DTGVSQNPRHKITKRGQNVTFRCDPISEHNRLYWYRQTLGQGPEFLTYFQNEAQLEKSRLLSDRFSAERPKGSFSTLEIQRTEQGDSAMYLCASSPNRGRKTDTQYFGPGTRLTVL.